This is a list of T cell receptor beta chains from one sample in a study of preoperative IRX-2 immunotherapy in early breast cancer. Here immunoSEQ multiplex PCR was the method, and the copy in TCRdb shows in-frame clones only, minus some. Of 3,000 to 4,000 clones listed, around two thirds are singletons. The sample in question was tumor tissue, obtained after IRX-2 immunotherapy. The receptors here all came from a human donor with breast cancer. Both conserved end residues are part of each CDR3. A D gene is named only where the DNA matches it firmly. Size tells how often a clone was seen (once, few, many) or the class of an expanded clone, and some rows leave it out.

>TRBJ2-1|TRBV30|NA|NA
TGTGCCTGGAGTGTTTTGGGGGCCTGGGGCAATGAGCAGTTCTTC
CAWSVLGAWGNEQFF
>TRBJ2-1|TRBV11-3|few|NA
TGTGCCAGCAGCTTATTAACCGCCGCTTACAATGAGCAGTTCTTC
CASSLLTAAYNEQFF
>TRBJ1-6|TRBV7-7|NA|NA
TGTGCCAGCAGCCCACAGCCTATTAATAATTCACCCCTCCACTTT
CASSPQPINNSPLHF
>TRBJ1-2|TRBV6-8|NA|TRBD1
TGTGCCATCAGTGGGGGGGACAGGACTAACTATGGCTACACCTTC
CAISGGDRTNYGYTF
>TRBJ1-3|TRBV12-2|NA|NA
TGTGCAAGTCGCTTAGCAGGTGACTGTGGCAGGCGCTCTGGAAACACCATATATTTT
CASRLAGDCGRRSGNTIYF
>TRBJ1-2|TRBV6-8|NA|NA
TGTGCCAGCAGTTTGGGCGGCCTCTATGGCTACACCTTC
CASSLGGLYGYTF
>TRBJ1-1|TRBV11-3|NA|TRBD1
TGTGCCAGCAGCTCCAGGGGGCCTGGGAACACTGAAGCTTTCTTT
CASSSRGPGNTEAFF
>TRBJ1-1|TRBV18|NA|NA
TGTGCCAGCACTAAGAACCGGGAGGGCACTGAAGCTTTCTTT
CASTKNREGTEAFF
>TRBJ2-5|TRBV6-8|few|TRBD2
TGTGCCAGCAGTAGAGAGGCGGGGGGGCAAGAGACCCAGTACTTC
CASSREAGGQETQYF
>TRBJ1-2|TRBV1|NA|NA
TGCGCCAGCAGCCAACACCGTAATACGGGCAGGGGCCCCACAAACTATGGCTACACCTTC
CASSQHRNTGRGPTNYGYTF
>TRBJ1-2|TRBV19|NA|NA
TGTGCCAGTAGGATCCGGGACACAGAATGGGATGGCTACACCTTC
CASRIRDTEWDGYTF
>TRBJ2-1|TRBV28|NA|NA
TGTGCCAGCAGTTTACGCAGCGTGCGTGGGGAGAGGAGGAATGAGCAGTTCTTC
CASSLRSVRGERRNEQFF
>TRBJ2-3|TRBV11-3|NA|TRBD1
TGTGCCAGCAGCCGAACGGGACAGGTAGAGGTAGATACGCAGTATTTT
CASSRTGQVEVDTQYF
>TRBJ2-7|TRBV11-3|NA|TRBD1
TGTGCCAGCAGCTCCCCGGGACAGGGCTCCTACGAGCAGTACTTC
CASSSPGQGSYEQYF
>TRBJ2-7|TRBV15|NA|TRBD1
TGTGCCACCAGCAGAGCCCCGTGGGACAGGGGAAGCTACGAGCAGTACTTC
CATSRAPWDRGSYEQYF
>TRBJ1-4|TRBV19|NA|NA
TGTGCCAGTAGTCGCTTAGGTACAACTAATGAAAAACTGTTTTTT
CASSRLGTTNEKLFF
>TRBJ2-3|TRBV6-8|NA|NA
TGTGCCAGCAGAGAACTAGTGGGGACAGATACGCAGTATTTT
CASRELVGTDTQYF
>TRBJ2-1|TRBV29-1|NA|NA
TGCACCGTTATGGGGGGCCGAGTGAATGAGCAGTTCTTC
CTVMGGRVNEQFF
>TRBJ1-1|TRBV19|few|NA
TGTGCCAGTAGTTCGGGACTAAACACTGAAGCTTTCTTT
CASSSGLNTEAFF
>TRBJ1-3|TRBV19|NA|NA
TGTGCCAGTAGTATAGTCGCGGGAAACACCATATATTTT
CASSIVAGNTIYF
>TRBJ1-2|TRBV7-5|once|NA
TGTGCCAGCAGCCCGCCGGAGGACAGGACCGGTTATGGCTACACCTTC
CASSPPEDRTGYGYTF
>TRBJ1-4|TRBV6-8|NA|NA
TGTGCCAGCACCCGGACGGTCAACACAAACAATATTAATGAAAAACTGTTTTTT
CASTRTVNTNNINEKLFF
>TRBJ1-4|TRBV19|NA|TRBD1
TGTGCCAGTAGGTTGGGGACCGGGACAGGGGACGAAAAACTGTTTTTT
CASRLGTGTGDEKLFF
>TRBJ2-3|TRBV19|few|NA
TGTGCCAGTAGTATAATGGGGACTAGCACAGATACGCAGTATTTT
CASSIMGTSTDTQYF
>TRBJ2-1|TRBV18|few|TRBD2
TGTGCCAGCTCACCAATTGCCGCTAGCGGGACCAATGAGCAGTTCTTC
CASSPIAASGTNEQFF
>TRBJ1-1|TRBV11-3|once|NA
TGTGCCAGCAGCCTGATAACCGGGAGGAACACTGAAGCTTTCTTT
CASSLITGRNTEAFF
>TRBJ2-1|TRBV5-1|NA|NA
TGCGCCAGCAGCAACAGCGCCCTCCTGGCGGGCTCCTACAATGAGCAGTTCTTC
CASSNSALLAGSYNEQFF
>TRBJ2-1|TRBV6-8|NA|NA
TGTGCCAGTACCACCCTAGCCACGGCCCTCTCCTACAATGAGCAGTTCTTC
CASTTLATALSYNEQFF
>TRBJ1-1|TRBV6-8|NA|NA
TGTGCCAGCAGCGCCCAGGCGACAGGACTGAACACTGAAGCTTTCTTT
CASSAQATGLNTEAFF
>TRBJ1-1|TRBV12-5|NA|NA
TGTGCCAGTAGAGGTGGGGGGCCCACTGAAGCTTTCTTT
CASRGGGPTEAFF
>TRBJ1-2|TRBV6-8|once|NA
TGTGCCAGCACCCTCGAGGCGAACTATGGCTACACCTTC
CASTLEANYGYTF
>TRBJ2-1|TRBV19|NA|TRBD1
TGTGCCAGTACCGCGGACAGGGGGCCCTACAATGAGCAGTTCTTC
CASTADRGPYNEQFF
>TRBJ1-5|TRBV14|NA|NA
TGTGCCAGCCCCCGGGACGGGGATCAGCCCCAGCATTTT
CASPRDGDQPQHF
>TRBJ1-2|TRBV9|NA|NA
TGTGCCAGCAGTTGGGACACCTCGGGCTATGGCTACACCTTC
CASSWDTSGYGYTF
>TRBJ1-1|TRBV6-8|NA|NA
TGTGCCAGCAGTTACTGGTGGGAAGCTGAAGCTTTCTTT
CASSYWWEAEAFF
>TRBJ1-5|TRBV6-8|NA|NA
TGTGCCAGCAGTGCTCGGGTGGAGTATCAGCCCCAGCATTTT
CASSARVEYQPQHF
>TRBJ2-1|TRBV19|NA|TRBD2
TGTGCCAGTAGTATTAACGGGGGGGCCCGAAATGAGCAGTTCTTC
CASSINGGARNEQFF
>TRBJ2-3|TRBV5-1|NA|NA
TGCGCCAGCAGCCCCCAACCGGCGGGTACCCTTAGCACAGATACGCAGTATTTT
CASSPQPAGTLSTDTQYF
>TRBJ2-7|TRBV6-8|NA|NA
TGTGCCATCAGTACTCCCCAGACAGTTCTCTCCTACGAGCAGTACTTC
CAISTPQTVLSYEQYF
>TRBJ1-1|TRBV29-1|NA|NA
TGCAGCGTTGAAGATCCGGTCGCGGCAGTCACTGAAGCTTTCTTT
CSVEDPVAAVTEAFF
>TRBJ1-1|TRBV28|NA|TRBD1
TGTGCCAGCAGTTTTTTTCCTAGGGGGCGCGGTGAAGCTTTCTTT
CASSFFPRGRGEAFF
>TRBJ2-5|TRBV28|NA|NA
TGTGCCAGCGGCCGGGACTCAGAGGAGACCCAGTACTTC
CASGRDSEETQYF